The 32 T cell receptor beta chains below come from one sample, sequenced in a study of blood T cells in healthy people across ages. Then a second PCR, running about 6 to 12 cycles, was carried out with a sample-barcoded 5' primer and a J-beta primer mix. TCRdb passed the 5' RACE reads through MiXCR, listing each CDR3 protein once. The sample comprises 1.5 million or so distinct CDR3 sequences, about 45% of which are singletons, and under 5% rests with the top ten. The sequencing sample was made of blood. These receptors were collected from a woman aged 18-35 years in good health.

This clonotype was recorded a few times. The chain combines TRBV20-1 with TRBJ1-1; 8 bases match TRBD1. The CDR3 totals 14 residues. Germline V gene lookup returns CDR1 DFQATT and CDR2 SNEGSKA (reference sequence). V dropped 4 bases and J dropped 5; count of bases not matched to a gene: 9. CDR3 coding DNA: TGCAGTGCTAAGAAGGTTACAGGGGGAACTGAAGCTTTCTTT. It is translated as CSAKKVTGGTEAFF.

This chain connects TRBV6-5 to TRBJ2-5; a weak D match, TRBD1 (6 bases). The J call may be mistaken, given a closer DNA end match to TRBJ2-7. The CDR3 is 15 amino acids. Germline V gene sequence: CDR1 MNHEY, CDR2 SVGAGI. CDR3 sequence: CASSYSWDMDSEQYF. CDR3 DNA sequence: TGTGCCAGCAGTTACTCGTGGGACATGGACAGCGAGCAGTACTTC.

This clonotype was counted only a few times. The chain carries TRBV4-1 and TRBJ1-5, with no clear D. The CDR3 sequence is 15 residues long. Germline assignment: CDR1 MGHRA and CDR2 YSYEKL. Trimming pared 1 base from V and 0 bases from J, leaving 7 bases between. The CDR3 protein is CASSQVVNSNQPQHF. CDR3 nucleotide sequence: TGCGCCAGCAGCCAAGTTGTGAATAGCAATCAGCCCCAGCATTTT.

Only a few counts were recorded for this clonotype. The V and J genes are TRBV2 and TRBJ2-7; no clear D. The CDR3 runs 14 residues. Trimming took 3 bases from V and 5 from J, leaving 14 bases between them. Per germline, CDR1 SNHLY and CDR2 FYNNEI. In DNA, the CDR3 is TGTGCCAGCAGTGAGGATCGACGGCCCCACGAGCAGTACTTC. It codes for CASSEDRRPHEQYF. Complete variable domain (other parts from reference TRBV2 and TRBJ2-7): EPEVTQTPSHQVTQMGQEVILRCVPISNHLYFYWYRQILGQKVEFLVSFYNNEISEKSEIFDDQFSVERPDGSNFTLKIRSTKLEDSAMYFCASSEDRRPHEQYFGPGTRLTVT.

This chain uses TRBV18 with TRBJ2-3, with D possibly TRBD2 on 6 matching bases. The CDR3 has 13 residues. Germline CDR1 reads KGHSH; CDR2 reads LQKENI. Deletions cut 8 bases from V and 2 bases from J, with 11 bases between. CDR3: CASPRDFTDTQYF. CDR3 DNA sequence: TGTGCCAGCCCACGGGACTTCACAGATACGCAGTATTTT. The variable domain in full, completed from reference TRBV18 and TRBJ2-3, reads NAGVMQNPRHLVRRRGQEARLRCSPMKGHSHVYWYRQLPEEGLKFMVYLQKENIIDESGMPKERFSAEFPKEGPSILRIQQVVRGDSAAYFCASPRDFTDTQYFGPGTRLTVL.

This clonotype was seen repeatedly, ten times or more. The chain joins TRBV11-2 to TRBJ2-5, with D perhaps matching TRBD1 or TRBD2 (5 bases each). Per germline, CDR1 SGHAT and CDR2 FQNNGV. The CDR3 extends over 15 amino acids. The V end was cut by 2 bases, the J end by 5 bases, with 15 bases between. CDR3 sequence: CASSLFGDVSETQYF. In nucleotides, the CDR3 is TGTGCCAGCAGCTTATTTGGGGACGTTTCGGAGACCCAGTACTTC.

V is TRBV30 and J is TRBJ2-1; D is undetermined. V gave up 0 bases and J gave up 8 bases, with 5 bases separating them. The germline gives CDR1 GTSNPN, CDR2 SVGIG (reference sequence). There are 11 residues in the CDR3. CDR3 protein: CAWSVIYEQFF. The DNA for the CDR3 is TGTGCCTGGAGTGTAATCTATGAGCAGTTCTTC.

About this clonotype itself: Compared with germline, one end of the junction differs, possibly owing to a read error. CDR3 DNA: TGCGCCAGCAGCCCCCGGGACCTTAATGAAAAGCTGTTTTTT. It encodes CASSPRDLNEKLFF. The J gene is TRBJ1-4, the V gene TRBV5-1; perhaps TRBD1 as D (5 bases). Germline assignment: CDR1 SGHRS and CDR2 YFSETQ. There are 14 residues in the CDR3.

This chain uses TRBV3-1 with TRBJ1-5; tentatively, D is TRBD1 (6 bases). Between the trimmed V and J ends, which lost 1 base and 4 bases, there was a span of 17 bases. Germline V gene lookup returns CDR1 LGHDT and CDR2 YNNKEL (reference sequence). CDR3 length: 17 amino acids. CDR3 residues: CASSQGVGGAWNQPQHF. The CDR3 DNA reads TGTGCCAGCAGCCAAGGGGTGGGGGGCGCGTGGAATCAGCCCCAGCATTTT.

This clonotype was seen a few times. The chain uses TRBV4-1 and TRBJ2-3; D perhaps matches TRBD1 (5 bases). This CDR3 is 15 amino acids long. Deletions cut 0 bases from V and 0 bases from J, with 7 bases between. CDR1 MGHRA and CDR2 YSYEKL come from the germline V gene. This CDR3 is CASSQEGQSTDTQYF. The CDR3 bases are TGCGCCAGCAGCCAAGAGGGGCAGAGCACAGATACGCAGTATTTT.

This clonotype came up a few times. The chain employs TRBV29-1 and TRBJ2-7; D is perhaps TRBD1 (5 bases). The V gene's germline CDR1 is SQVTM and CDR2 ANQGSEA. The CDR3 is made up of 16 amino acids. Trimming took off 5 bases at V and 5 bases at J, with 25 bases between the two ends. CDR3 sequence reads: CSVKRGRKPPGNEQYF. As DNA, the CDR3 is TGCAGCGTTAAAAGGGGCCGGAAACCCCCTGGTAACGAGCAGTACTTC.

This clonotype was detected only a few times. The V gene is TRBV11-2, the J gene TRBJ2-4; 9 bases are shared with TRBD1. Germline CDR1 reads SGHAT; CDR2 reads FQNNGV. With V trimmed by 5 bases and J by 3 bases, 11 bases remained unmatched. The CDR3 has 17 residues. CDR3 nucleotide sequence: TGTGCCAGCAGCCAGGGACAGGGCGTTTGGGTCAAAAACATTCAGTACTTC. Amino acid sequence: CASSQGQGVWVKNIQYF.

The chain carries TRBV29-1 and TRBJ1-2; D call uncertain. The ends were cut back, 5 bases at V and 6 bases at J, with 10 bases in the middle. The CDR3 runs 11 residues. Per the germline V gene, CDR1 is SQVTM and CDR2 is ANQGSEA. CDR3 DNA sequence: TGCAGCGTTTCCCGGTCCGATGGCTACACCTTC. It yields the protein CSVSRSDGYTF.

The V and J genes are TRBV11-2 and TRBJ1-1; tentative D call: TRBD1 (5 bases). This CDR3 is 18 amino acids long. Germline lookup yields CDR1 SGHAT and CDR2 FQNNGV. V lost 0 bases and J lost 1, with 18 bases in between. CDR3 DNA sequence: TGTGCCAGCAGCTTAGATCGGGGTGGGGCTGGGTCGAACACTGAAGCTTTCTTT. As protein: CASSLDRGGAGSNTEAFF.

The CDR3 DNA reads as TGTGCCAGCAGCGTAGCGGCAGGTTCTGGCTATGGCTACACCTTC. It specifies CASSVAAGSGYGYTF. The chain has TRBV9 and TRBJ1-2; D gene uncertain. V shed 0 bases and J shed 4 bases, with 13 bases lying between them. Germline V gene lookup returns CDR1 SGDLS and CDR2 YYNGEE. There are 15 residues in the CDR3.

This clonotype was found a few times. This chain links TRBV3-1 with TRBJ2-7; TRBD2 is a possible D gene (6 bases). V was shortened by 5 bases and J by 2 bases, with 13 bases between the two germline ends. There are 14 residues in the CDR3. The germline CDR1 and CDR2 sequences are LGHDT and YNNKEL (reference sequence). The CDR3 region has the DNA TGTGCCAGCAGCTTGGGACTTCAAACCTACGAGCAGTACTTC. It translates to CASSLGLQTYEQYF.

In this sample, this clonotype turned up many times. V and J are TRBV2 and TRBJ2-2, with TRBD1 matching over 7 bases. CDR1 is SNHLY, CDR2 FYNNEI, per germline. The CDR3 is made up of 14 amino acids. The V gene end was trimmed by 6 bases and the J gene end by 7 bases; junction bases not matched to a gene: 8. The CDR3 spells CASRQQGYGGELFF. CDR3 nucleotide sequence: TGTGCCAGCAGGCAACAGGGGTATGGCGGGGAGCTGTTTTTT.

The rearrangement uses TRBV7-2 and TRBJ1-2; D is undetermined. The germline gives CDR1 SGHTA, CDR2 FQGNSA. This CDR3 has 15 residues. Trimming stripped 2 bases from V and 0 bases from J, with 10 bases between. This chain's CDR3 is CASSLLLGSNYGYTF. CDR3 coding DNA: TGTGCCAGCAGCTTACTCCTGGGCTCTAACTATGGCTACACCTTC.

V gene TRBV11-2 combines with J gene TRBJ1-6; D gene uncertain. V lost 0 bases and J 6 bases, leaving 15 bases between the germline ends. The germline CDR1 and CDR2 sequences are SGHAT and FQNNGV. CDR3 length: 17 residues. Here the CDR3 reads CASSLDWPPRGNSPLHF. CDR3 DNA sequence: TGTGCCAGCAGCTTAGATTGGCCACCACGGGGTAATTCACCCCTCCACTTT.

This clonotype was seen once. The chain links TRBV7-2 to TRBJ2-5, with a tentative D call TRBD1 (5 bases). CDR1 SGHTA and CDR2 FQGNSA come from the germline V gene. The CDR3 is made up of 14 amino acids. Trimming shortened V by 4 bases and J by 3 bases, and 12 bases separated the two germline ends. CDR3 nucleotide sequence: TGTGCCAGCAGCTGGCAGGGAAGGGAAGAGACCCAGTACTTC. The encoded protein is CASSWQGREETQYF.

This sequence joins TRBV6-5 and TRBJ2-3, with D possibly matching TRBD2 (5 bases). The germline V gene has CDR1 MNHEY and CDR2 SVGAGI. The CDR3 has 15 amino acids. V gave up 5 bases and J gave up 0 bases, with 12 bases separating them. The CDR3 DNA sequence: TGTGCCAGCAGTGTCTCCGGGAAAAGCACAGATACGCAGTATTTT. It specifies CASSVSGKSTDTQYF.

V and J are TRBV29-1 and TRBJ1-1; the D gene is possibly TRBD1 (5 bases). The germline gives CDR1 SQVTM, CDR2 ANQGSEA. This CDR3 is built from 15 residues. CDR3 bases: TGCGGCGCCGATGGGGGGTGGGGGATGAACACTGAAGCTTTCTTT. Protein sequence: CGADGGWGMNTEAFF.

This clonotype has just one count. The junction does not match germline at one end; this may be a read error. The J gene is TRBJ2-3, the V gene TRBV4-1, with TRBD2 matching 9 bases. The germline V gene has CDR1 MGHRA and CDR2 YSYEKL. CDR3 length: 17 amino acids. In nucleotides, the CDR3 is TGCGCCAGCAGCCAAGATCCGAGACTAGCGGCCTCAGATACACAGTATTTT. As protein: CASSQDPRLAASDTQYF.

Of note for this clonotype: A read error may account for a junction end that differs from germline. This chain joins TRBV5-1 and TRBJ2-5; 7 nucleotides match TRBD2. Germline loops: CDR1 SGHRS, CDR2 YFSETQ. The CDR3 length is 15 residues. The CDR3 DNA reads TGCGCCAGCAGACCGACCGGGACTACACAAGAGTCCCAGTACTTC. It translates to CASRPTGTTQESQYF.

The chain employs TRBV5-1 and TRBJ2-3; possibly TRBD1 for D (7 bases). The CDR3 loop spans 14 amino acids. Trimming removed 7 bases from V and 4 bases from J, with 16 bases in between. Germline V CDR1 and CDR2: SGHRS, YFSETQ. This chain's CDR3 is CASGPGGPADTQYF. In DNA, the CDR3 is TGCGCCAGCGGGCCAGGGGGGCCGGCAGATACGCAGTATTTT.

The chain employs TRBV18 and TRBJ2-4, with D possibly matching TRBD2 (5 bases). The J call is in doubt because the DNA end fits TRBJ2-7 better. This CDR3 contains 14 residues. The germline CDR1 and CDR2 sequences are KGHSH and LQKENI. CDR3 sequence: CASSPGLDNYEQYF. DNA of the CDR3: TGTGCCAGCTCACCCGGACTGGATAACTACGAGCAGTACTTC.

This clonotype has just a few counts. The chain uses TRBV20-1 and TRBJ2-7; possibly TRBD2 for D (5 bases). V lost 3 bases, J lost 1 base, and 13 bases lay in between. In germline, CDR1 is DFQATT, CDR2 SNEGSKA (reference sequence). The CDR3 sequence is 14 residues long. The CDR3 reads CSARSQPGSYEQYF. For the CDR3, the DNA is TGCAGTGCTAGGTCCCAGCCGGGATCCTACGAGCAGTACTTC.

The gene calls are TRBV20-1 and TRBJ2-6; D gene uncertain. V gave up 1 base and J gave up 3 bases, with 10 bases separating them. The V gene's germline CDR1 is DFQATT and CDR2 SNEGSKA (reference sequence). There are 15 residues in the CDR3. The CDR3 loop is CSARGVGFGANVLTF. The CDR3 nucleotides read TGCAGTGCTAGAGGGGTGGGGTTTGGGGCCAACGTCCTGACTTTC.

This clonotype was counted once. V and J are TRBV5-6 and TRBJ2-1, with a weak D call TRBD1 (5 bases). Trimming took off 3 bases at V and 7 bases at J, with 14 bases between the two ends. Germline V lookup: CDR1 SGHDT, CDR2 YYEEEE. The CDR3 loop spans 14 amino acids. The CDR3 spells CASSWGSFRNEQFF. Here the CDR3 DNA reads TGTGCCAGCAGCTGGGGCTCGTTTAGGAATGAGCAGTTCTTC.

On this clonotype itself: A read error may produce the germline difference seen at one junction end. This rearrangement joins TRBV4-2 to TRBJ2-3; TRBD2 is a possible D gene (6 bases). The germline CDR1 and CDR2 sequences are LGHNA and YNFKEQ. This CDR3 region has 16 residues. The CDR3 protein is CVSSQETGVGTDTQYF. The CDR3 coding sequence is TGTGTCAGCAGCCAAGAAACGGGAGTGGGTACAGATACGCAGTATTTT.

The chain is built from TRBV29-1 and TRBJ2-3; a weak D match, TRBD2 (5 bases). Trimming removed 4 bases from V and 2 bases from J, with 13 bases in between. The CDR3 is 14 residues long. Germline values: CDR1 SQVTM, CDR2 ANQGSEA. CDR3 amino acids: CSVVQADYTDTQYF. As DNA, the CDR3 is TGCAGCGTTGTGCAAGCGGATTACACAGATACGCAGTATTTT.

The chain recombines TRBV6-5 with TRBJ1-1; TRBD1 is a possible D gene (6 bases). This CDR3 is 17 amino acids long. V shed 2 bases and J shed 1 base, with 17 bases lying between them. CDR1 is MNHEY, CDR2 SVGAGI, per germline. CDR3: CASSYGGGAYWNTEAFF. DNA for the CDR3: TGTGCCAGCAGTTACGGGGGGGGGGCCTACTGGAACACTGAAGCTTTCTTT.